The 27 T cell receptor beta chains reported below all come from one sample, sequenced in a study of patients and donors after allogeneic stem cell transplantation. TCRdb reanalysed the RT-PCR reads using MiXCR and keeps one entry per CDR3 protein. The sample records approximately 430,000 distinct CDR3 sequences, about a sixth being singletons. The sequencing sample was made of blood, either unsorted or a sorted T cell fraction (not recorded which). These receptors were obtained from a human donor who was either an allogeneic HSCT recipient or a stem cell or donor lymphocyte infusion donor (not recorded which). It is not recorded whose cells these are; they may come from a transplant donor.

The CDR3 DNA follows: TGTGCCAGCAGCGTAGACACAGATACGCAGTATTTT. Protein: CASSVDTDTQYF. The chain is built from TRBV9 and TRBJ2-3; D gene uncertain. The CDR3 sequence is 12 residues long. The V end was cut by 0 bases, the J end by 2 bases, with 1 base between. Per the germline V gene, CDR1 is SGDLS and CDR2 is YYNGEE.

This chain connects TRBV30 to TRBJ2-6; D remains unclear. The CDR3 contains 13 residues. Germline CDR1 and CDR2: GTSNPN and SVGIG (reference sequence). The V gene lost 4 bases and the J gene lost 0 bases, with 4 bases spanning the gap. The CDR3 nucleotides are TGTGCCTGGACCTTCTCTGGGGCCAACGTCCTGACTTTC. Translated: CAWTFSGANVLTF.

The chain uses TRBV19 and TRBJ2-7; D unclear. Germline CDR1 reads LNHDA; CDR2 reads SQIVND (reference sequence). The CDR3 contains 13 residues. V was clipped by 3 bases and J by 0 bases, with 6 bases between them. The CDR3 is CASSIFFSYEQYF. The CDR3 bases are TGTGCCAGTAGTATTTTCTTCTCCTACGAGCAGTACTTC.

This clonotype was observed a few times. The CDR3 nucleotides are TGTGCCAGCTCACATAGGACAGGGGGCTACGAGCAGTACTTC. It is translated as CASSHRTGGYEQYF. The J gene is TRBJ2-7, the V gene TRBV18, with 10 bases fitting TRBD1. The CDR3 totals 14 residues. From germline, CDR1 is KGHSH and CDR2 LQKENI. J gave up 3 bases and V 4 bases, and 3 bases lay outside the gene matches.

This chain joins TRBV7-2 and TRBJ2-3, with a possible D match to TRBD1 (7 bases). CDR1 and CDR2 (germline): SGHTA, FQGNSA. V lost 5 bases and J lost 1, with 16 bases in between. The CDR3 has 16 residues. The CDR3 protein is CASSVQGGSGTDTQYF. CDR3 sequence (DNA): TGTGCCAGCAGCGTGCAGGGGGGTTCGGGCACAGATACGCAGTATTTT.

This clonotype was found a few times. The chain employs TRBV7-2 and TRBJ2-3; possibly TRBD2 for D (6 bases). Germline CDR1 SGHTA, CDR2 FQGNSA. The CDR3 extends over 15 amino acids. Trimming removed 5 bases from V and 0 bases from J, with 12 bases in between. The CDR3 region has the DNA TGTGCCAGCAGCCCACAGGCGGGGAGCACAGATACGCAGTATTTT. Protein product: CASSPQAGSTDTQYF.

The gene calls are TRBV5-5 and TRBJ2-1; TRBD1 aligns across 9 bases. The CDR3 has 16 residues. Looked up from germline, CDR1 is SGHKS and CDR2 is YYEKEE (reference sequence). J lost 4 bases, V lost 4 bases, and 9 bases had no gene match. For the CDR3, the DNA is TGTGCCAGCAGCCGCACTCCTGGACAGGGGTACAATGAGCAGTTCTTC. Translating it yields CASSRTPGQGYNEQFF.

The rearrangement uses TRBV3-1 and TRBJ2-7; D call uncertain. From germline, CDR1 is LGHDT and CDR2 YNNKEL (reference sequence). Trimming took 0 bases from V and 5 from J, leaving 11 bases between them. The length of the CDR3 is 14 residues. The CDR3 spells CASSQDGRVHEQYF. The CDR3 bases are TGTGCCAGCAGCCAAGATGGAAGAGTGCACGAGCAGTACTTC.

This clonotype came up many times. The chain is built from TRBV4-3 and TRBJ2-5, with 7 bases matching TRBD1. From germline, CDR1 is LGHNA and CDR2 YSLEER. The V and J ends lost 1 base and 2 bases, in that order; junction bases with no gene match: 10. This CDR3 comprises 17 residues. The CDR3 nucleotides are TGCGCCAGCAGCCAAGGCTACCAGGGGGTAAAACAAGAGACCCAGTACTTC. Translation gives CASSQGYQGVKQETQYF.

The V call is TRBV15, the J call TRBJ1-1; no clear D gene. Germline values: CDR1 LNHNV, CDR2 YYDKDF (reference sequence). The CDR3 runs to 14 residues. V lost 0 bases and J 3 bases, leaving 8 bases between the germline ends. CDR3: CATSRDLRYTEAFF. CDR3 sequence (DNA): TGTGCCACCAGCAGAGATCTCCGTTACACTGAAGCTTTCTTT.

This sequence joins TRBV10-3 and TRBJ1-2; D possibly corresponds to TRBD1 (6 bases). The CDR3 runs 15 residues. Germline CDR1 is ENHRY and CDR2 is SYGVKD. Trimming removed 7 bases from V and 4 bases from J, with 19 bases in between. The CDR3 bases are TGTGCCATCACCCCCCAGAGGGGGATAATCTATGGCTACACCTTC. This gives the protein CAITPQRGIIYGYTF.

This clonotype was seen more than once but under ten times. The chain links TRBV11-2 to TRBJ2-7, with D perhaps given as TRBD1 or TRBD2 (6 bases each). The CDR3 runs to 13 residues. Germline CDR1 and CDR2: SGHAT and FQNNGV. V was cut by 5 bases and J by 2 bases, with 10 bases left in between. In DNA form, the CDR3 reads TGTGCCAGCAGCCGGGGGCGAACCTACGAGCAGTACTTC. Translating gives CASSRGRTYEQYF.

The J gene is TRBJ2-7, the V gene TRBV29-1; D not certain. The length of the CDR3 is 13 residues. Looked up from germline, CDR1 is SQVTM and CDR2 is ANQGSEA. The V end was cut by 3 bases, the J end by 2 bases, with 11 bases between. The CDR3 DNA reads as TGCAGCGTTGAGGATGACTGGGCCTACGAGCAGTACTTC. As protein: CSVEDDWAYEQYF.

The V gene is TRBV12-3 or TRBV12-4, the J gene TRBJ1-2; no definite D call. V was shortened by 2 bases and J by 1 base, with 11 bases between the two germline ends. The CDR3 extends over 15 amino acids. Written as DNA, the CDR3 is TGTGCCAGCAGTTTACGGCGGCAGAATAACTATGGCTACACCTTC. Its protein is CASSLRRQNNYGYTF.

This chain uses TRBV3-1 with TRBJ1-2; D is undetermined. The CDR3 runs 17 residues. Trimming removed 0 bases from V and 5 bases from J, with 19 bases in between. Germline assignment: CDR1 LGHDT and CDR2 YNNKEL (reference sequence). DNA of the CDR3: TGTGCCAGCAGCCAAGATCCCCCGGCGGCGTCAATATATGGCTACACCTTC. This codes for CASSQDPPAASIYGYTF.

This clonotype was recorded many times. The rearrangement joins TRBV4-3 to TRBJ2-1; TRBD1 matches at 9 bases. The J segment lost 9 bases and the V segment lost 5 bases, leaving 17 bases of the junction unmatched. The CDR3 length is 17 residues. Germline CDR1 LGHNA, CDR2 YSLEER. CDR3 DNA: TGCGCCAGCAGCGTCACCGGGACAGGGAAAGGTGACCGTGAGCAGTTCTTC. Protein: CASSVTGTGKGDREQFF.

This clonotype was seen a few times. The chain has TRBV15 and TRBJ2-7, with a tentative D call TRBD1 (5 bases). CDR1 and CDR2 from the germline V gene are LNHNV and YYDKDF (reference sequence). The CDR3 loop spans 15 amino acids. The V end lost 7 bases, the J end lost 0 bases, and 16 bases lay between the germline ends. The CDR3 is CATNNPTESSYEQYF. CDR3 nucleotides: TGTGCCACCAACAACCCGACAGAAAGCTCCTACGAGCAGTACTTC. Based on the CDR3 plus reference TRBV15 and TRBJ2-7, the full variable domain is DAMVIQNPRYQVTQFGKPVTLSCSQTLNHNVMYWYQQKSSQAPKLLFHYYDKDFNNEADTPDNFQSRRPNTSFCFLDIRSPGLGDTAMYLCATNNPTESSYEQYFGPGTRLTVT.

V and J are TRBV20-1 and TRBJ2-1; D perhaps matches TRBD2 (6 bases). Trimming shortened V by 7 bases and J by 6 bases, and 16 bases separated the two germline ends. Germline V gene data show CDR1 as DFQATT and CDR2 as SNEGSKA (reference sequence). The CDR3 sequence is 13 residues long. The CDR3 bases are TGCAGTGTCGGACTCACCGGGGGCAATGAGCAGTTCTTC. Translation: CSVGLTGGNEQFF.

Only a few counts were recorded for this clonotype. The rearrangement joins TRBV7-9 to TRBJ2-1, with 9 bases that match TRBD2. Germline V lookup: CDR1 SEHNR, CDR2 FQNEAQ (reference sequence). Germline trimming cut 2 bases from V and 10 bases from J; bases unmatched to any gene: 15. This CDR3 region has 17 residues. CDR3 amino acids: CASSLSGGLAGVWEQFF. DNA for the CDR3: TGTGCCAGCAGCTTAAGTGGGGGATTAGCGGGAGTGTGGGAGCAGTTCTTC.

There are a few counts of this clonotype. The rearrangement links TRBV9 to TRBJ1-2, with TRBD1 matching over 8 bases. V was clipped by 5 bases and J by 4 bases; unmatched bases: 4. Germline values: CDR1 SGDLS, CDR2 YYNGEE. The CDR3 runs 13 residues. The CDR3 DNA is TGTGCCAGCAGAGACAGGGGACGCTATGGCTACACCTTC. The encoded protein is CASRDRGRYGYTF.

In its sample, this clonotype was seen a few times. The J gene is TRBJ1-1, the V gene TRBV18, with D hard to call. Germline values: CDR1 KGHSH, CDR2 LQKENI. V lost 6 bases to trimming and J lost 2 bases, with 19 bases between them. This CDR3 is built from 16 residues. The CDR3: CASSATLGFGNTEAFF. The CDR3 DNA sequence: TGTGCCAGCTCCGCAACCTTGGGGTTTGGCAACACTGAAGCTTTCTTT.

V usage is TRBV25-1 and J usage is TRBJ1-1; D uncertain. There are 12 residues in the CDR3. Germline loops: CDR1 MGHDK, CDR2 SYGVNS. Trimming took 9 bases from V and 1 from J, leaving 9 bases between them. CDR3 coding DNA: TGTGCCAGTGTTGCCTCGAACACTGAAGCTTTCTTT. This translates into CASVASNTEAFF.

This chain's CDR3 is CASRLLGQGAGQPQHF. CDR3 nucleotides: TGTGCCAGCAGACTACTAGGACAGGGGGCTGGTCAGCCCCAGCATTTT. V usage is TRBV6-1 and J usage is TRBJ1-5, with 11 nucleotides matching TRBD1. This CDR3 region has 16 residues. The junction had 10 bases not matched to a gene; V was cut back by 6 bases and J by 6 bases. CDR1 is MNHNS, CDR2 SASEGT, per germline.

This clonotype was observed a few times. The V gene is TRBV7-9, the J gene TRBJ2-6; no clear D gene. Per germline, CDR1 SEHNR and CDR2 FQNEAQ (reference sequence). The CDR3 is made up of 14 amino acids. The V gene lost 10 bases and the J gene lost 1 base, with 11 bases spanning the gap. The chain's CDR3 is CATTHVSGANVLTF. For the CDR3, the DNA is TGTGCCACCACCCATGTATCTGGGGCCAACGTCCTGACTTTC.

This clonotype was seen a handful of times. V is TRBV2 and J is TRBJ1-5; no reliable D call. This CDR3 is built from 13 residues. V gave up 4 bases and J gave up 7 bases, with 11 bases separating them. CDR1 and CDR2 from the germline V gene are SNHLY and FYNNEI. CDR3 in amino acids: CASSGLAGQPQHF. The DNA for the CDR3 is TGTGCCAGCAGTGGGCTGGCCGGGCAGCCCCAGCATTTT.

The chain recombines TRBV18 with TRBJ2-7; TRBD1 aligns across 9 bases. V dropped 4 bases and J dropped 5; count of bases not matched to a gene: 9. The length of the CDR3 is 15 residues. Germline V gene sequence: CDR1 KGHSH, CDR2 LQKENI. The CDR3 DNA reads TGTGCCAGCTCACAATCCAGGACAGGGGTTAACGAGCAGTACTTC. This codes for CASSQSRTGVNEQYF.

This clonotype appeared a few times. The rearrangement links TRBV13 to TRBJ1-3; D perhaps matches TRBD1 (6 bases). Germline V lookup: CDR1 PRHDT, CDR2 FYEKMQ (reference sequence). V was clipped by 1 base and J by 0 bases, with 13 bases between them. This CDR3 has 17 amino acids. The CDR3, as DNA: TGTGCCAGCAGCTTAGTGGGGGGCGACTCCTCTGGAAACACCATATATTTT. It codes for CASSLVGGDSSGNTIYF.